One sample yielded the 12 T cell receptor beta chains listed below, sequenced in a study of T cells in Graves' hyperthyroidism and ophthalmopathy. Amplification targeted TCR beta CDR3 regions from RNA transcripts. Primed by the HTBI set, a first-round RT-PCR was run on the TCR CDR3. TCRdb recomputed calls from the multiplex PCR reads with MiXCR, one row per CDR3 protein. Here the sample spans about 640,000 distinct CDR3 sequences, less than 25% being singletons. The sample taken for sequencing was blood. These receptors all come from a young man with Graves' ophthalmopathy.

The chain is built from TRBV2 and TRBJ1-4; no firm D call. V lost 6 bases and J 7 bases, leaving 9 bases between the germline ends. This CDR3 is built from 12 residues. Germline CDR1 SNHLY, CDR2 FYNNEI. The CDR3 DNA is TGTGCCAGCAGGCCCGCCTCTGAAAAACTGTTTTTT. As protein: CASRPASEKLFF.

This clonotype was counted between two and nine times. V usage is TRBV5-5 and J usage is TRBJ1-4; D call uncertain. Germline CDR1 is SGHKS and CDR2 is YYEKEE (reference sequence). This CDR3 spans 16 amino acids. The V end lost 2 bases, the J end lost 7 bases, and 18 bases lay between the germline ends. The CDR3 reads CASSLSRTTQAEKLFF. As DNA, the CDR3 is TGTGCCAGCAGCTTATCGCGGACGACGCAGGCTGAAAAACTGTTTTTT.

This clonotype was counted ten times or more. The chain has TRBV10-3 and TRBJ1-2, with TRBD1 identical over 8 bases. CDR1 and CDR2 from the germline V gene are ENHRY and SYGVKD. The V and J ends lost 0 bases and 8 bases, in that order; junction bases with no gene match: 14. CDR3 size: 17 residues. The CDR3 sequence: CAISESTRVAGGGGYTF. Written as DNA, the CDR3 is TGTGCCATCAGTGAGTCGACTCGGGTCGCAGGGGGCGGAGGCTACACCTTC.

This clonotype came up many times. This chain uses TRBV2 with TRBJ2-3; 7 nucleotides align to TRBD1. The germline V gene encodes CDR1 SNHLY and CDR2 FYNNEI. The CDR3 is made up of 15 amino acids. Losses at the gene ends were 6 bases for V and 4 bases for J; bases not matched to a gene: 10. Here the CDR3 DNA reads TGTGCCAGCAGGACGCAGGGGGTCGTCGCAGATACGCAGTATTTT. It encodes CASRTQGVVADTQYF.

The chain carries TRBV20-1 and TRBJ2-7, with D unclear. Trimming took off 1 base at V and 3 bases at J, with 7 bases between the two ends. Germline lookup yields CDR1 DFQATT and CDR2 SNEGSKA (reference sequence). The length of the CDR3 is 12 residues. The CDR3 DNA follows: TGCAGTGCTAGAGGGAGTATCTACGAGCAGTACTTC. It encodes CSARGSIYEQYF.

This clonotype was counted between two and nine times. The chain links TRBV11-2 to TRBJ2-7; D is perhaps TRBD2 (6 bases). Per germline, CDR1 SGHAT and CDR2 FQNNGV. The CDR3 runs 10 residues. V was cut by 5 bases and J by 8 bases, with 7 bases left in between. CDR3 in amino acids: CASSREKQYF. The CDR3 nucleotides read TGTGCCAGCAGCCGGGAGAAGCAGTACTTC.

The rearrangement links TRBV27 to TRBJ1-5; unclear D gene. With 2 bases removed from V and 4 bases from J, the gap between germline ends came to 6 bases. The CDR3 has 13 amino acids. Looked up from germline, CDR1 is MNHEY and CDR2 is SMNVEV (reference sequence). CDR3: CASSLKQNQPQHF. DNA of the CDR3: TGTGCCAGCAGTTTAAAACAGAATCAGCCCCAGCATTTT.

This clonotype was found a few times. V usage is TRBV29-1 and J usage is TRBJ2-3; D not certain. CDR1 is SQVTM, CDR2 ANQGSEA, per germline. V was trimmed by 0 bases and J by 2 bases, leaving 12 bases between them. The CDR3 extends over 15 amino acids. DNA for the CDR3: TGCAGCGTTGAAGATTCCAACAGAAACACAGATACGCAGTATTTT. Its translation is CSVEDSNRNTDTQYF.

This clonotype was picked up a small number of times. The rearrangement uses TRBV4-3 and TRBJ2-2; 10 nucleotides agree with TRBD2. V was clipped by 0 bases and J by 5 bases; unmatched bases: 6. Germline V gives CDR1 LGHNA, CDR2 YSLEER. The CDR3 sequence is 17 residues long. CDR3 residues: CASSQEPSGSYTGELFF. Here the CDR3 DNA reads TGCGCCAGCAGCCAAGAGCCTAGCGGGAGTTATACCGGGGAGCTGTTTTTT.

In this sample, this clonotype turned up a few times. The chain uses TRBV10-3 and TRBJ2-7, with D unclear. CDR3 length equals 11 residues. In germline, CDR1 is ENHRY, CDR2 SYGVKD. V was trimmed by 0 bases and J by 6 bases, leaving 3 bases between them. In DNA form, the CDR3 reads TGTGCCATCAGTGAGTCAGTCGAGCAGTACTTC. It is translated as CAISESVEQYF.

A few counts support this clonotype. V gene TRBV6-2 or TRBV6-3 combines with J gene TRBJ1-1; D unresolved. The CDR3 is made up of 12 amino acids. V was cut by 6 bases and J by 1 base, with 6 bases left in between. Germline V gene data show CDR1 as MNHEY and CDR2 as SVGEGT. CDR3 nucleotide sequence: TGTGCCAGCAGAAAAACGAACACTGAAGCTTTCTTT. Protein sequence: CASRKTNTEAFF.

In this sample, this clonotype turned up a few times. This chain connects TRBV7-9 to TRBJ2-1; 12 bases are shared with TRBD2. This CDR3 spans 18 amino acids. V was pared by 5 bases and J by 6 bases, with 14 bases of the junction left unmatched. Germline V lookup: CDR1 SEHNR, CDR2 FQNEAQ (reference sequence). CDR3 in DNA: TGTGCCAGCAGCCCTCCCGGGACTAGCGGGCTGGACTCCAATGAGCAGTTCTTC. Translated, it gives CASSPPGTSGLDSNEQFF.